These 28 T cell receptor beta chains were all obtained from the same sample, sequenced in a study of T-cell memory formation after mild COVID-19. TCRdb reprocessed the 5' RACE reads with MiXCR, giving one entry per CDR3 protein. The sample consists of some 300,000 distinct CDR3 sequences, roughly 19% of them appearing once. What was sequenced was PBMCs or a T cell subset sorted from them (not recorded which). The receptors shown here come from a man younger than 30 who had mild COVID-19 (a few samples of this study predate the infection). Cell type and time point are not known.

V usage is TRBV12-3 or TRBV12-4 and J usage is TRBJ1-2, with D perhaps matching TRBD1 (5 bases). Trimming removed 6 bases from V and 14 bases from J, with 25 bases in between. The length of the CDR3 is 14 residues. CDR3 in amino acids: CASREETVLQPGTF. CDR3 nucleotide sequence: TGTGCCAGCAGGGAAGAGACAGTGCTTCAGCCGGGGACCTTC.

This clonotype was seen a handful of times. The chain joins TRBV6-2 or TRBV6-3 to TRBJ2-3; 8 bases map to TRBD1. Per germline, CDR1 MNHEY and CDR2 SVGEGT. Trimming took 6 bases from V and 7 from J; bases not matched to a gene: 9. This CDR3 contains 14 residues. The CDR3 sequence: CASSGRDRGHTQYF. In DNA form, the CDR3 reads TGTGCCAGCAGCGGACGAGACAGGGGACATACGCAGTATTTT.

The chain is built from TRBV5-1 and TRBJ1-3; a possible D gene is TRBD1 (5 bases). The CDR3 has 15 residues. Germline V lookup: CDR1 SGHRS, CDR2 YFSETQ. V was clipped by 0 bases and J by 3 bases, with 10 bases between them. CDR3 sequence reads: CASSLAGTVGNTIYF. For the CDR3, the DNA is TGCGCCAGCAGCTTGGCCGGGACGGTTGGAAACACCATATATTTT.

This sequence joins TRBV9 and TRBJ1-5, with TRBD1 matching 11 bases. Germline V lookup: CDR1 SGDLS, CDR2 YYNGEE. V lost 4 bases and J lost 11; bases outside the gene matches: 14. The length of the CDR3 is 16 residues. CDR3 nucleotide sequence: TGTGCCAGCAGCTCCACCGGGACAGGGGGAATAGGGGCCCAGCATTTT. It codes for CASSSTGTGGIGAQHF. The variable domain in full, with the rest retrieved from reference TRBV9 and TRBJ1-5, is DSGVTQTPKHLITATGQRVTLRCSPRSGDLSVYWYQQSLDQGLQFLIQYYNGEERAKGNILERFSAQQFPDLHSELNLSSLELGDSALYFCASSSTGTGGIGAQHFGDGTRLSIL.

The gene calls are TRBV28 and TRBJ1-2, with D unresolved. Trimming took off 6 bases at V and 0 bases at J, with 5 bases between the two ends. The CDR3 contains 12 residues. Germline V gene sequence: CDR1 MDHEN, CDR2 SYDVKM. The CDR3, as DNA: TGTGCCAGCAGACAGCCTAACTATGGCTACACCTTC. It encodes CASRQPNYGYTF.

The chain links TRBV6-2 or TRBV6-3 to TRBJ2-2; 7 positions agree with TRBD2. Germline CDR1 and CDR2: MNHEY and SVGEGT. The CDR3 sequence is 15 residues long. The V gene end was trimmed by 5 bases and the J gene end by 3 bases; junction bases not matched to a gene: 6. This CDR3 reads CASSRGGEDTGELFF. As DNA, the CDR3 is TGTGCCAGCAGTCGCGGGGGAGAGGACACCGGGGAGCTGTTTTTT.

This clonotype showed up just a few times. This chain joins TRBV19 and TRBJ1-5, with 7 positions matching TRBD1. Germline CDR1 and CDR2: LNHDA and SQIVND (reference sequence). Losses at the gene ends were 4 bases for V and 3 bases for J; bases not matched to a gene: 9. The CDR3 contains 16 residues. The CDR3 region has the DNA TGTGCCAGTAGTACAGGGGGGGTCCCTGTCAATCAGCCCCAGCATTTT. This codes for CASSTGGVPVNQPQHF.

The rearrangement joins TRBV20-1 to TRBJ2-1, with 8 bases aligning to TRBD1. The length of the CDR3 is 13 residues. V dropped 5 bases and J dropped 1; count of bases not matched to a gene: 1. Germline loops: CDR1 DFQATT, CDR2 SNEGSKA (reference sequence). This CDR3 is CSAGQGSYNEQFF. The CDR3 DNA reads TGCAGTGCTGGACAGGGTTCCTACAATGAGCAGTTCTTC.

The V call is TRBV29-1, the J call TRBJ1-2; D is undetermined. V lost 4 bases to trimming and J lost 9 bases, with 12 bases between them. The CDR3 sequence is 11 residues long. Germline assignment: CDR1 SQVTM and CDR2 ANQGSEA. The CDR3 region has the DNA TGCAGCGTTGTGGGCAGTTTGAGCTACACCTTC. Its protein product is CSVVGSLSYTF.

The chain uses TRBV7-2 and TRBJ1-1; no definite D call. Per germline, CDR1 SGHTA and CDR2 FQGNSA. Trimming took 5 bases from V and 7 from J, leaving 14 bases between them. The CDR3 runs to 13 residues. CDR3: CASSRQARVEAFF. The CDR3, as DNA: TGTGCCAGCAGCCGCCAAGCCAGAGTTGAAGCTTTCTTT.

This clonotype was seen more than once but under ten times. The CDR3, as DNA: TGTGCCAGCAGCCGCCGGCAGGTCTACGAGCAGTACGTC. This sequence encodes CASSRRQVYEQYV. The V and J genes are TRBV5-6 and TRBJ2-7; no reliable D call. This CDR3 is 13 amino acids long. The germline V gene has CDR1 SGHDT and CDR2 YYEEEE. V dropped 4 bases and J dropped 3 bases, with 11 bases sitting between them.

This clonotype came up many times. V usage is TRBV19 and J usage is TRBJ2-3; perhaps TRBD1 as D (6 bases). Germline loops: CDR1 LNHDA, CDR2 SQIVND (reference sequence). V was clipped by 5 bases and J by 6 bases, with 15 bases between them. This CDR3 is built from 14 residues. CDR3 in DNA: TGTGCCAGTAGTGCCGGGACAACCAGGGATACGCAGTATTTT. It encodes CASSAGTTRDTQYF. The full variable domain, completed using reference TRBV19 and TRBJ2-3, is DGGITQSPKYLFRKEGQNVTLSCEQNLNHDAMYWYRQDPGQGLRLIYYSQIVNDFQKGDIAEGYSVSREKKESFPLTVTSAQKNPTAFYLCASSAGTTRDTQYFGPGTRLTVL.

This chain links TRBV5-6 with TRBJ2-2; possibly TRBD1 for D (5 bases). V lost 4 bases to trimming and J lost 3 bases, with 16 bases between them. Germline V CDR1 and CDR2: SGHDT, YYEEEE. CDR3 length equals 16 residues. The CDR3 is CASSPLGAVDTGELFF. The CDR3, as DNA: TGTGCCAGCAGCCCTCTAGGGGCGGTTGACACCGGGGAGCTGTTTTTT.

The CDR3 here is CASSHRQGGNTIYF. For the CDR3, the DNA is TGTGCCAGCAGTCACCGACAGGGAGGAAACACCATATATTTT. The chain uses TRBV6-6 and TRBJ1-3, with 7 bases that match TRBD1. Trimming cost V 5 bases and J 4 bases; bases outside gene matches: 5. Germline V gene sequence: CDR1 MNHNY, CDR2 SVGAGI (reference sequence). The CDR3 runs to 14 residues.

This chain joins TRBV7-3 and TRBJ2-1; 8 nucleotides align to TRBD1. Germline V gene data show CDR1 as SGHTA and CDR2 as FQGTGA. J gave up 10 bases and V 5 bases, and 7 bases lay outside the gene matches. This CDR3 has 13 amino acids. CDR3 in amino acids: CASSPGQGREQFF. As DNA, the CDR3 is TGTGCCAGCAGCCCCGGACAGGGCCGGGAGCAGTTCTTC.

This clonotype was recorded many times. The chain has TRBV7-2 and TRBJ1-2, with D uncertain. This CDR3 is built from 12 residues. With 5 bases removed from V and 8 bases from J, the gap between germline ends came to 12 bases. CDR1 SGHTA and CDR2 FQGNSA come from the germline V gene. The CDR3 sequence: CASSPKPGGYTF. The CDR3, as DNA: TGTGCCAGCAGCCCGAAGCCGGGGGGCTACACCTTC.

The rearrangement links TRBV4-1 to TRBJ1-5; no clear D gene. Germline V CDR1 and CDR2: MGHRA, YSYEKL. Trimming left V 4 bases short and J 0 bases short, with 19 bases between. The CDR3 has 18 residues. CDR3 nucleotides: TGCGCCAGCAGCCTTCGACCGGGAGCCCCGGATAGCAATCAGCCCCAGCATTTT. Translation: CASSLRPGAPDSNQPQHF.

J is TRBJ1-2 and V is TRBV29-1; 8 bases match TRBD1. V was pared by 4 bases and J by 8 bases, with 3 bases of the junction left unmatched. This CDR3 has 11 residues. The germline gives CDR1 SQVTM, CDR2 ANQGSEA. This chain's CDR3 is CSVGQGPGYTF. CDR3 nucleotide sequence: TGCAGCGTTGGACAGGGGCCAGGCTACACCTTC.

This clonotype was detected ten times or more. The CDR3 sequence is CASSAPSTRNIQYF. Written as DNA, the CDR3 is TGTGCCAGCAGTGCACCTTCGACCCGAAACATTCAGTACTTC. This sequence joins TRBV2 and TRBJ2-4; D not resolved. The V gene lost 4 bases and the J gene lost 6 bases, with 13 bases spanning the gap. CDR3 length: 14 residues. From germline, CDR1 is SNHLY and CDR2 FYNNEI. Filled out from reference TRBV2 and TRBJ2-4, the complete variable domain reads EPEVTQTPSHQVTQMGQEVILRCVPISNHLYFYWYRQILGQKVEFLVSFYNNEISEKSEIFDDQFSVERPDGSNFTLKIRSTKLEDSAMYFCASSAPSTRNIQYFGAGTRLSVL.

This clonotype was observed a handful of times. This chain links TRBV5-1 with TRBJ1-4; 10 nucleotides agree with TRBD1. Germline CDR1 reads SGHRS; CDR2 reads YFSETQ. The CDR3 is made up of 18 amino acids. V shed 2 bases and J 8 bases; nucleotides not matched to a gene: 15. The CDR3 loop reads CASSLEVPGQGRREKLFF. CDR3 nucleotides: TGCGCCAGCAGCTTAGAAGTCCCGGGACAGGGGCGGAGAGAAAAACTGTTTTTT.

The chain carries TRBV12-3 or TRBV12-4 and TRBJ1-5; 9 bases line up with TRBD1. V lost 2 bases to trimming and J lost 2 bases; unmatched junction nucleotides: 10. There are 18 residues in the CDR3. This CDR3 reads CASSLRIRRDRGNQPQHF. The CDR3 DNA sequence: TGTGCCAGCAGTTTACGGATCCGCCGGGACAGGGGCAATCAGCCCCAGCATTTT.

In its sample, this clonotype was seen many times. The DNA for the CDR3 is TGTGCCAGCAGTTTATTGTCCGCGAACACTGAAGCTTTCTTT. Translating gives CASSLLSANTEAFF. V and J are TRBV27 and TRBJ1-1; D call uncertain. This CDR3 spans 14 amino acids. Germline CDR1 MNHEY, CDR2 SMNVEV (reference sequence). The V end lost 1 base, the J end lost 1 base, and 7 bases lay between the germline ends.

The sample holds a few counts of this clonotype. In DNA, the CDR3 is TGCAGCGTGACAGGGATCTACACAGATACGCAGTATTTT. Translating it yields CSVTGIYTDTQYF. This chain links TRBV29-1 with TRBJ2-3; 7 bases align to TRBD1. J gave up 2 bases and V 6 bases, and 5 bases lay outside the gene matches. Germline V lookup: CDR1 SQVTM, CDR2 ANQGSEA. This CDR3 is built from 13 residues.

This clonotype was picked up many times. The rearrangement uses TRBV2 and TRBJ2-5; the D gene is possibly TRBD1 (6 bases). The germline V gene encodes CDR1 SNHLY and CDR2 FYNNEI. The V end was cut by 6 bases, the J end by 5 bases, with 10 bases between. This CDR3 is 12 amino acids long. DNA for the CDR3: TGTGCCAGCAGGACCACAGGGGAGACCCAGTACTTC. It translates to CASRTTGETQYF.

The table lists this clonotype with a few counts. This sequence joins TRBV20-1 and TRBJ1-1; 8 bases map to TRBD1. V trimming: 6 bases; J trimming: 6 bases; junction bases outside the gene matches: 12. CDR3 length: 14 residues. Germline CDR1 reads DFQATT; CDR2 reads SNEGSKA (reference sequence). The CDR3 spells CSALFPQGEAEAFF. CDR3 nucleotide sequence: TGCAGTGCGCTATTCCCACAGGGGGAGGCTGAAGCTTTCTTT.

The V gene is TRBV7-2, the J gene TRBJ2-3; tentatively, D is TRBD2 (5 bases). Per germline, CDR1 SGHTA and CDR2 FQGNSA. The CDR3 consists of 17 residues. Trimming shortened V by 1 base and J by 6 bases, and 20 bases separated the two germline ends. CDR3 region: CASSLGARGWAQDTQYF. The CDR3 nucleotides read TGTGCCAGCAGCTTAGGGGCCCGAGGGTGGGCACAGGATACGCAGTATTTT.

The chain is built from TRBV5-1 and TRBJ2-7; D ambiguous. CDR3 length equals 13 residues. Germline V gene lookup returns CDR1 SGHRS and CDR2 YFSETQ. The V gene lost 5 bases and the J gene lost 0 bases, with 9 bases spanning the gap. The CDR3 DNA follows: TGCGCCAGCAGACCCAGCGACTCCTACGAGCAGTACTTC. This sequence encodes CASRPSDSYEQYF. The entire variable domain, with the rest obtained from reference TRBV5-1 and TRBJ2-7, is as follows: KAGVTQTPRYLIKTRGQQVTLSCSPISGHRSVSWYQQTPGQGLQFLFEYFSETQRNKGNFPGRFSGRQFSNSRSEMNVSTLELGDSALYLCASRPSDSYEQYFGPGTRLTVT.

The gene calls are TRBV6-5 and TRBJ2-1; D is perhaps TRBD1 or TRBD2 (6 bases each). This CDR3 has 13 amino acids. Trimming took off 4 bases at V and 10 bases at J, with 14 bases between the two ends. The germline CDR1 and CDR2 sequences are MNHEY and SVGAGI. CDR3 sequence (DNA): TGTGCCAGCAGTTGGGGCAGAGGGGGGGAGCAGTTCTTC. As protein: CASSWGRGGEQFF.